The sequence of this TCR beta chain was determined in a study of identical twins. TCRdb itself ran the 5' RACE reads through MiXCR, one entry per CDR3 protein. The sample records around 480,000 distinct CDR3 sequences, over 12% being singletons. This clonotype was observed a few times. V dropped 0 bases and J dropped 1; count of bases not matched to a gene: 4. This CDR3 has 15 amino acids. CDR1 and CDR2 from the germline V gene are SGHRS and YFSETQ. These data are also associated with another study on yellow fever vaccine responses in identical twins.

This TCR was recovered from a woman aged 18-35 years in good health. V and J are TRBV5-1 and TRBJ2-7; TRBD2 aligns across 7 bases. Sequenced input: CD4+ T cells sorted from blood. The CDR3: CASSLVLGGSYEQYF. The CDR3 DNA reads TGCGCCAGCAGCTTGGTTTTGGGGGGGTCCTACGAGCAGTACTTC.